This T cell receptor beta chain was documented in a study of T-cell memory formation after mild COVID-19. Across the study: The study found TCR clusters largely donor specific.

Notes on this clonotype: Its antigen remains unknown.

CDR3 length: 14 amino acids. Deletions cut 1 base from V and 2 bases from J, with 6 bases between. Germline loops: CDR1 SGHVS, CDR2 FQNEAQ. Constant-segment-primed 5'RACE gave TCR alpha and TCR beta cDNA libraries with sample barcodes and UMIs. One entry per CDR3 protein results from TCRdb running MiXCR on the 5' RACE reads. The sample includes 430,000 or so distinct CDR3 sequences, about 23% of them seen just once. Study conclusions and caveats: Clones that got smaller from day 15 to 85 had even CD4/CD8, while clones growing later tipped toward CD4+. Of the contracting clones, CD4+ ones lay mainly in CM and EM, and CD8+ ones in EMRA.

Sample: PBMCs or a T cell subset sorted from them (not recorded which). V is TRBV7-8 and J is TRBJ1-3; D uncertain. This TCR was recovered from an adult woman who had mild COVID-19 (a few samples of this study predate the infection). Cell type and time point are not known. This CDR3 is CASSLGETGNTIYF. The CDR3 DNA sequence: TGTGCCAGCAGCTTAGGGGAGACTGGAAACACCATATATTTT.